This T cell receptor (beta chain) was captured by sequencing in a study of blood T cells in healthy people across ages. The donors, aged roughly 6 to 90, were healthy Caucasians from Russia. Isolating PBMCs gave at least 6 million of these cells per sample. Per the germline V gene, CDR1 is LNHNV and CDR2 is YYDKDF (reference sequence). Trimming stripped 5 bases from V and 7 bases from J, with 14 bases between. The CDR3 totals 13 residues. This clonotype was seen only a few times. A second PCR of 7 to 11 cycles used a sample-barcoded 5' primer and a J-beta primer mix. TCRdb reanalysed the 5' RACE reads using MiXCR and keeps one entry per CDR3 protein. The sample shows 600,000 to 1,000,000 distinct CDR3 sequences, 25% of them seen only once. The sample also formed part of further work on T cells of mothers and their children. That publication notes: Thymic selection shapes TCR recombination output in related pairs, and it does so similarly in unrelated pairs. Persistent microchimeric T cell clones were sought, and none were detected.

The TCR was taken from a boy aged 5-17 years in good health. The genes are TRBV15 and TRBJ1-1; D ambiguous. The sample taken for sequencing was blood. The CDR3 here is CATSLPMEYEAFF. The CDR3 region has the DNA TGTGCCACCAGCCTACCTATGGAATATGAAGCTTTCTTT.